Listed here are 2 T cell receptor beta chains from one sample, sequenced in a study of blood T cell repertoires in COVID-19 (dated by TCRdb to the early 2020s). The library was produced with the immunoSEQ multiplex PCR assay. Sourced from immuneACCESS, this table was stored by TCRdb with only in-frame sequences that have V and J called. A share of the clones is absent; for the studies checked, an unresolved V gene accounts for under half, and the remainder has no known explanation. A total of about 190,000 clones appear in this sample, over 75% of them only once. The ten largest clones represent 2.8% of the sample. The sequenced sample was peripheral blood. The receptors stem from an elderly woman with active or convalescent COVID-19.

The gene calls are TRBV30 and TRBJ1-5, with D hard to call. The CDR3 covers 13 residues. Germline CDR1 reads GTSNPN; CDR2 reads SVGIG (reference sequence). The V end was cut by 0 bases, the J end by 6 bases, with 9 bases between. The chain's CDR3 is CAWSVSFGQPQHF. DNA for the CDR3: TGTGCCTGGAGTGTTAGCTTCGGTCAGCCCCAGCATTTT.

The count of this clone is one. This rearrangement joins TRBV5-6 to TRBJ1-5, with TRBD1 as a possible D gene (5 bases). V dropped 0 bases and J dropped 5 bases, with 9 bases sitting between them. The CDR3 is made up of 14 amino acids. The germline gives CDR1 SGHDT, CDR2 YYEEEE. DNA for the CDR3: TGTGCCAGCAGCTTGGCGGGACTTTATCAGCCCCAGCATTTT. Translating gives CASSLAGLYQPQHF. Full variable domain (missing parts from reference TRBV5-6 and TRBJ1-5): DAGVTQSPTHLIKTRGQQVTLRCSPKSGHDTVSWYQQALGQGPQFIFQYYEEEERQRGNFPDRFSGHQFPNYSSELNVNALLLGDSALYLCASSLAGLYQPQHFGDGTRLSIL.